This TCR beta chain appears in the sequencing data of a study of cytomegalovirus exposure and HLA in healthy donors. Repertoires were generated with immunoSEQ multiplex PCR, while TCRdb's copy carries only in-frame clones and drops some. The sample shows a few hundred thousand clones, nearly 90% of them seen only once. V gave up 6 bases and J gave up 0 bases, with 14 bases separating them. Germline loops: CDR1 MDHEN, CDR2 SYDVKM. The CDR3 length is 15 residues. The sequence came from a woman between 18 and 29 years old in good health and CMV-seronegative. The rearrangement uses TRBV28 and TRBJ1-2, with a possible D match to TRBD1 (5 bases). What was sequenced was PBMCs. The CDR3 spells CASSTLGGSNYGYTF. In nucleotides, the CDR3 is TGTGCCAGCAGCACATTGGGGGGTTCTAACTATGGCTACACCTTC.